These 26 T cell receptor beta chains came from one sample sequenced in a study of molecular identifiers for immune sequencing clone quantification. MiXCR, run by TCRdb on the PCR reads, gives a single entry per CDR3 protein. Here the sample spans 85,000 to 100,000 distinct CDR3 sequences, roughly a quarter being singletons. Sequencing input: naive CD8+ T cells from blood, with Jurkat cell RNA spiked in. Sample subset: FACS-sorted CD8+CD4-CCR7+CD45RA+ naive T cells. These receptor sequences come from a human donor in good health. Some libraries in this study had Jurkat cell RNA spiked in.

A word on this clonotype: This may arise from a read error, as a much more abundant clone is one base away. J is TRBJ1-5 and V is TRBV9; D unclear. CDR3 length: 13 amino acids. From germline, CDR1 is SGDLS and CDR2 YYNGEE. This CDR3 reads CASSVNSNQPQLF. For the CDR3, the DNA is TGTGCCAGCAGTGTGAATAGCAATCAGCCCCAGCTTTTT. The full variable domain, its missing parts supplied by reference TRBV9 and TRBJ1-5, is DSGVTQTPKHLITATGQRVTLRCSPRSGDLSVYWYQQSLDQGLQFLIQYYNGEERAKGNILERFSAQQFPDLHSELNLSSLELGDSALYFCASSVNSNQPQLFGDGTRLSIL.

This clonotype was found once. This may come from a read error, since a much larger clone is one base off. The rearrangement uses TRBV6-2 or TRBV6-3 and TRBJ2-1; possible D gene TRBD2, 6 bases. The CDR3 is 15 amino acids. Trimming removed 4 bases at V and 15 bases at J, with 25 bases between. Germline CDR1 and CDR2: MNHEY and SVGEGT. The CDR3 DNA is TGTGCCAGCAGTTTCTACGGGACCCGGTCGGCGGGGCCGTTCTTC. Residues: CASSFYGTRSAGPFF.

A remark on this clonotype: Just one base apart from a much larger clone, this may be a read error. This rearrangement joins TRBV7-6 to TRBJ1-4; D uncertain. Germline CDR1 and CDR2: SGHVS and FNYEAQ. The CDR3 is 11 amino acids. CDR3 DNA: TGTGCCAGCAGCTTAGACGAAAAACCGTTTTTT. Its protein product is CASSLDEKPFF.

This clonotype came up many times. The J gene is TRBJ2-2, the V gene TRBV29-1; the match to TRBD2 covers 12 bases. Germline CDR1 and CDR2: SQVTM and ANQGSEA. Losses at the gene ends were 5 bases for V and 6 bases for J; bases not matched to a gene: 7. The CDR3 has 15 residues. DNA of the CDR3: TGCAGCGTTAAGGGACTAGCGGGTTTGGCCGGGGAGCTGTTTTTT. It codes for CSVKGLAGLAGELFF.

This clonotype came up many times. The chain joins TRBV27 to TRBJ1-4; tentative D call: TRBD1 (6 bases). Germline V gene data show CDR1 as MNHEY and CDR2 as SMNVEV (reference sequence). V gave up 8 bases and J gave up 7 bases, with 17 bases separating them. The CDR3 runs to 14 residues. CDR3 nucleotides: TGTGCCAGCTCCAATGGGGGGCCCGCTGAAAAACTGTTTTTT. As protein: CASSNGGPAEKLFF.

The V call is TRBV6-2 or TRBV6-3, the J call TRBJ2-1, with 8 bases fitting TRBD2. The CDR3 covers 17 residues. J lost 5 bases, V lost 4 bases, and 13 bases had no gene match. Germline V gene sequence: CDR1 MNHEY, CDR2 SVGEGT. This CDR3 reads CASSFTFRTSPDNEQFF. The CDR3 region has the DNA TGTGCCAGCAGTTTCACCTTTAGGACTAGCCCCGACAATGAGCAGTTCTTC.

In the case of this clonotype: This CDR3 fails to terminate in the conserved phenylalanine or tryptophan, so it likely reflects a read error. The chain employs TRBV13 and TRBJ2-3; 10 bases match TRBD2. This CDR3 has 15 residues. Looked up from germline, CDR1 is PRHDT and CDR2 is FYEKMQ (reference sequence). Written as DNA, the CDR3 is TGTGCGAGCAGCTTATCGCTAGCGGGAGTAGATACGCAGTATGTT. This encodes CASSLSLAGVDTQYV.

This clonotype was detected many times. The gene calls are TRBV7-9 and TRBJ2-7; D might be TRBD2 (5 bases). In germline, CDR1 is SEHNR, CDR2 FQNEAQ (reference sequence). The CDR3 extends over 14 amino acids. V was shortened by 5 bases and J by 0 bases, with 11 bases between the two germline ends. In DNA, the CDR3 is TGTGCCAGCAGCCCTCCCGGGAACTCCTACGAGCAGTACTTC. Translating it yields CASSPPGNSYEQYF.

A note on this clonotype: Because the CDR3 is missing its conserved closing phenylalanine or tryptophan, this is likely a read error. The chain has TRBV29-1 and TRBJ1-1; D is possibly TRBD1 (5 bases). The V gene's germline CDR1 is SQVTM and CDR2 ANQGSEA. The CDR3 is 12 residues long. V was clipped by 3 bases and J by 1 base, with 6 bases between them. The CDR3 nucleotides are TGCAGCGTTGAGGGGGAGAACACTGAAGCTTTCCTT. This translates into CSVEGENTEAFL.

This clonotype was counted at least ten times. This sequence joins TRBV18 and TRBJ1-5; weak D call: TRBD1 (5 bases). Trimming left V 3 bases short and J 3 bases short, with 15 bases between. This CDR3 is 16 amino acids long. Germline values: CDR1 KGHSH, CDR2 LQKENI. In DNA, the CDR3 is TGTGCCAGCTCACCGTTTGGCGACAGCTACAATCAGCCCCAGCATTTT. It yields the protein CASSPFGDSYNQPQHF.

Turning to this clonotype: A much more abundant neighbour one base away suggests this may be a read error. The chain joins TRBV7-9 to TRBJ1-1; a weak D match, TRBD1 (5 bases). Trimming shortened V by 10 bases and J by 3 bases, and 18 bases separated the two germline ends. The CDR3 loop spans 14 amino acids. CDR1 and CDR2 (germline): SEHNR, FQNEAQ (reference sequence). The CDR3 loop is CATRVGRGHTEAFF. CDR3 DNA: TGTGCCACTCGGGTCGGACGGGGACACACTGAAGCTTTCTTT.

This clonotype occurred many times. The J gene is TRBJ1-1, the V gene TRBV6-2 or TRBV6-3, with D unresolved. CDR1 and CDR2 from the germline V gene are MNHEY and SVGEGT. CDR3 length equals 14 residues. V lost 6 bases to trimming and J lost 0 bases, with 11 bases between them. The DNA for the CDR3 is TGTGCCAGCAGCCCGGAAAGGATGAACACTGAAGCTTTCTTT. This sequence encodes CASSPERMNTEAFF.

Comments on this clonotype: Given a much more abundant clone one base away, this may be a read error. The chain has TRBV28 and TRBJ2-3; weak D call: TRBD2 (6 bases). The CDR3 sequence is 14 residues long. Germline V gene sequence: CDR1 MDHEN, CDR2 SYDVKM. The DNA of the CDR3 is TGTGCCAGCAGGGTATATAGCGGCACAGATTCGCAGTATTTT. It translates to CASRVYSGTDSQYF.

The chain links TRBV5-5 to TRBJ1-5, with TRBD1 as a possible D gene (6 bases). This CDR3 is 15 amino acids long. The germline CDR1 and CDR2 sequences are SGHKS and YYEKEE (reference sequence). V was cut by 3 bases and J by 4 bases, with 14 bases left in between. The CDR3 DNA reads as TGTGCCAGCAGCTGGGGGCCTCCTGGAAATCAGCCCCAGCATTTT. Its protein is CASSWGPPGNQPQHF.

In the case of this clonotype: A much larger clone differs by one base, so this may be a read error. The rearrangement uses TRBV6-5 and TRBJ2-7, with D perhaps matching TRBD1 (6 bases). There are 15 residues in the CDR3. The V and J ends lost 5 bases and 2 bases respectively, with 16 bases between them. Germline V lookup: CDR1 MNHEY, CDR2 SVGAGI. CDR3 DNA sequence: TGTGCCAGCAGTCGGGACACGTACACCGCCTACGAGCAGTACTTC. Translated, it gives CASSRDTYTAYEQYF.

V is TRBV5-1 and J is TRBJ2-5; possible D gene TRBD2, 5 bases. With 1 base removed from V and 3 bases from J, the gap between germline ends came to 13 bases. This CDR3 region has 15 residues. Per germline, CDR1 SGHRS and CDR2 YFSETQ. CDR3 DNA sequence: TGCGCCAGCAGCTTGTTTGGAGCGCGGGAAGAGACCCAGTACTTC. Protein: CASSLFGAREETQYF.

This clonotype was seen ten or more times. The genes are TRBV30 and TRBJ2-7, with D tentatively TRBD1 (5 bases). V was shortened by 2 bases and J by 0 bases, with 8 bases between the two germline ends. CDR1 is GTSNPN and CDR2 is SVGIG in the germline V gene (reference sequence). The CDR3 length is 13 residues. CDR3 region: CAWSWGLSYEQYF. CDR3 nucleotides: TGTGCCTGGAGTTGGGGCCTCTCCTACGAGCAGTACTTC.

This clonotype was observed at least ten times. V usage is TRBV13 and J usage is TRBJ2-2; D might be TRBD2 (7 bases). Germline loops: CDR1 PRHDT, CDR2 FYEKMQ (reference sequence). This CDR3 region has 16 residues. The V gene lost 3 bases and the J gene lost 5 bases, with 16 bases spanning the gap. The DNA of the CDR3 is TGTGCCAGCAGCTTCCAGGCGCGGGGGCAGACCGGGGAGCTGTTTTTT. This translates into CASSFQARGQTGELFF.

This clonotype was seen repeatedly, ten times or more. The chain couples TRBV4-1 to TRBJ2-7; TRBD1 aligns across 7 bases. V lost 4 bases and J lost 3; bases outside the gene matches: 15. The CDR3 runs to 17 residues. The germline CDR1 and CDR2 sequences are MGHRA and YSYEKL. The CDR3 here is CASSLRTRTGLDYEQYF. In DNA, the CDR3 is TGCGCCAGCAGCCTCCGAACTCGGACAGGCCTAGACTACGAGCAGTACTTC.

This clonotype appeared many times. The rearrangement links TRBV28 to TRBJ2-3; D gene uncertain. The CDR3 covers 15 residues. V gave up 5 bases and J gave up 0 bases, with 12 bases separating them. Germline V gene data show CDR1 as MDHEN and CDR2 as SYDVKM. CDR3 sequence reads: CASSTGGTSTDTQYF. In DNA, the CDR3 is TGTGCCAGCAGTACGGGCGGAACTAGCACAGATACGCAGTATTTT.

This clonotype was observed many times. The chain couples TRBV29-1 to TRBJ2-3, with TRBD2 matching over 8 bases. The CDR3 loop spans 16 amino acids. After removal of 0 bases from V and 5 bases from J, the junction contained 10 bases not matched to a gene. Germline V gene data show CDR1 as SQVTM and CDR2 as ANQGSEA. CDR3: CSVEDRKRELVDTQYF. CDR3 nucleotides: TGCAGCGTTGAAGATCGAAAGCGGGAGCTGGTAGATACGCAGTATTTT.

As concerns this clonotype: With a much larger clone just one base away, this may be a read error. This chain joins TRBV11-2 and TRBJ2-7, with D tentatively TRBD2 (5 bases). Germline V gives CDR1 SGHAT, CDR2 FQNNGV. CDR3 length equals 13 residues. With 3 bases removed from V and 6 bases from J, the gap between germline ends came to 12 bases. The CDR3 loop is CASSFAGSGEQYF. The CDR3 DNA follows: TGTGCCAGCAGCTTCGCTGGGAGCGGCGAGCAGTACTTC. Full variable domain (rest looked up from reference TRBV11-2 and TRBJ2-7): EAGVAQSPRYKIIEKRQSVAFWCNPISGHATLYWYQQILGQGPKLLIQFQNNGVVDDSQLPKDRFSAERLKGVDSTLKIQPAKLEDSAVYLCASSFAGSGEQYFGPGTRLTVT.

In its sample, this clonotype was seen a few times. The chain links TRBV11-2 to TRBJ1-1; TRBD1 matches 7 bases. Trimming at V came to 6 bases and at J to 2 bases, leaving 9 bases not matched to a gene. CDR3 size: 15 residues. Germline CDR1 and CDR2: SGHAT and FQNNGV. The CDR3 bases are TGTGCCAGCAGACCGACCGGGACAGTAAACACTGAAGCTTTCTTT. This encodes CASRPTGTVNTEAFF.

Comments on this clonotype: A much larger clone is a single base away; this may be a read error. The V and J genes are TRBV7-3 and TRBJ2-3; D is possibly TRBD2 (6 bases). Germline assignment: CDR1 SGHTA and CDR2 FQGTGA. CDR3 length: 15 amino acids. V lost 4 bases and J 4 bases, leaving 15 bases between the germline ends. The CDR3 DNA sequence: TGTGCCAGCAGCTCATTGGGAGGAGGGGCAGATACGCAGTATTTT. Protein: CASSSLGGGADTQYF.

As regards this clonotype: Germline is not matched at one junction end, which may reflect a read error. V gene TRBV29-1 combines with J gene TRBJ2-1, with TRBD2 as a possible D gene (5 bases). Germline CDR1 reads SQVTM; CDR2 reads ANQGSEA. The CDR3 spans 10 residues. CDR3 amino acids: CSVLAPEQLF. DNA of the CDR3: TGCAGCGTGCTAGCTCCTGAGCAGCTCTTC.

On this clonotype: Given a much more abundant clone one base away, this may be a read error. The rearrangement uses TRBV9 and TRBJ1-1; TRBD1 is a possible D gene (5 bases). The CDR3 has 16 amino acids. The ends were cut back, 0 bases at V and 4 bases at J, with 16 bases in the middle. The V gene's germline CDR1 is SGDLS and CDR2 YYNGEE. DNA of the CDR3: TGTGCCAGCAGCGTAGCTCGGGACCGCGGGGGCACTGAAGCTTTCTTT. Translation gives CASSVARDRGGTEAFF.